A single T cell receptor (beta chain) is shown here with its context. Its antigen is currently unknown. A universal primer site was added by template switching, and unique molecular identifiers were carried by the cDNA. TCRdb called the 5' RACE reads again in MiXCR, with one record for every CDR3 protein. The sample holds about 690,000 distinct CDR3 sequences, over 5% seen once. The sample originates from a study of identical twins. General study results and limits: Within cord blood, abundant beta clonotypes carried fewer insertions, but memory repertoires showed no such trend. Possibly, invariant MAIT and iNKT cells partly confounded zero-insertion analyses. For out-of-frame beta sequences, excess twin sharing was weaker.

The origin of this receptor is a man younger than 30 in good health. The source material was naive T cells sorted from blood.

CDR3 DNA: TGCGCCAGCAGCCAAGTAGCCGGGACTAGCGGAGGTAGCTCCTACAATGAGCAGTTCTTC. This gives the protein CASSQVAGTSGGSSYNEQFF. This chain uses TRBV4-1 with TRBJ2-1; TRBD2 matches at 11 bases. The germline V gene has CDR1 MGHRA and CDR2 YSYEKL. This CDR3 has 20 amino acids. The trim removed 1 base at V and 0 bases at J, leaving 11 bases unmatched.